This T cell receptor beta chain is drawn from a study of shared clonotypes between healthy human individuals. Turning to the study itself: For every donor, three CD4 naive, three CD4 memory, two CD8 naive and one CD8 memory plates were used.

This CDR3 comprises 15 residues. V was pared by 4 bases and J by 2 bases, with 14 bases between. CDR1 and CDR2 from the germline V gene are MDHEN and SYDVKM. Naive CD8 isolation took CD45RO-negative cells positively selected for CCR7 and excluded terminally differentiated effector memory CD45RA+ cells. This table comes from immunoSEQ multiplex PCR, and its TCRdb copy is limited to in-frame clones, with some not included. The repertoire holds around 620,000 clones, with 85% to 95% as singletons. Input material: naive CD8+ T cells sorted from blood. The chain recombines TRBV28 with TRBJ2-5; D is possibly TRBD2 (5 bases). This TCR derives from a woman under 40 in good health. CDR3 coding DNA: TGTGCCAGCAGTTCCAAGCAAACGGGACAAGAGACCCAGTACTTC. As protein: CASSSKQTGQETQYF.